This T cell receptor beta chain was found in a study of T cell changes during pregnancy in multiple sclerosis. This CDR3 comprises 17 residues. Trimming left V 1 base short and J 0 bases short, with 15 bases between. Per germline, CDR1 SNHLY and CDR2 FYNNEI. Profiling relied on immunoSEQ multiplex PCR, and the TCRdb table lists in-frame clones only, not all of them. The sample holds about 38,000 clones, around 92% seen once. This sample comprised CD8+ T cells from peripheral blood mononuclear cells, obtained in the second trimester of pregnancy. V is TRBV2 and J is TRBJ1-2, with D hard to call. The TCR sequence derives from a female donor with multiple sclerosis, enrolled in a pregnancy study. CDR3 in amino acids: CASSEEDQETANYGYTF. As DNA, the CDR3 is TGTGCCAGCAGTGAAGAAGATCAGGAAACGGCTAACTATGGCTACACCTTC.